The 24 T cell receptor beta chains in this list originate from one sample, sequenced in a study of blood T cell repertoires in COVID-19. The method was immunoSEQ multiplex PCR; TCRdb's version includes in-frame clones alone and lacks a portion of them. The sample yields some 300,000 clones, around nine tenths seen once. The specimen was peripheral blood. These receptors all stem from a woman between 65 and 79 years old with COVID-19, enrolled during active disease.

This clone showed up just a few times. V gene TRBV7-9 combines with J gene TRBJ2-7; TRBD1 matches 7 bases. The CDR3 has 13 amino acids. From germline, CDR1 is SEHNR and CDR2 FQNEAQ (reference sequence). After removal of 5 bases from V and 0 bases from J, the junction contained 1 base not matched to a gene. CDR3 nucleotide sequence: TGTGCCAGCAGCCGACAGGGCTCCTACGAGCAGTACTTC. Translated: CASSRQGSYEQYF.

The rearrangement joins TRBV7-9 to TRBJ2-2, with 10 bases lining up with TRBD1. Germline assignment: CDR1 SEHNR and CDR2 FQNEAQ (reference sequence). There are 14 residues in the CDR3. With 6 bases clipped from V and 7 bases from J, the junction kept 5 bases outside the gene matches. CDR3 in DNA: TGTGCCAGCAGTCGACAGGGGGCCGGCGGGGAGCTGTTTTTT. Translated: CASSRQGAGGELFF.

The chain uses TRBV28 and TRBJ2-1; D may be TRBD2 (5 bases). V was trimmed by 7 bases and J by 4 bases, leaving 11 bases between them. Germline V gene data show CDR1 as MDHEN and CDR2 as SYDVKM. The CDR3 has 13 residues. CDR3 in amino acids: CASKPTGYNEQFF. The DNA of the CDR3 is TGTGCCAGCAAGCCCACGGGGTACAATGAGCAGTTCTTC.

The chain links TRBV6-6 to TRBJ2-5, with D unclear. Germline values: CDR1 MNHNY, CDR2 SVGAGI (reference sequence). The length of the CDR3 is 10 residues. Deletions cut 4 bases from V and 5 bases from J, with 2 bases between. In DNA form, the CDR3 reads TGTGCCAGCAGTTCGGAGACCCAGTACTTC. This encodes CASSSETQYF.

The chain has TRBV29-1 and TRBJ2-7; 7 bases are a match to TRBD1. V lost 7 bases and J lost 3; bases outside the gene matches: 6. This CDR3 is built from 12 residues. Germline CDR1 SQVTM, CDR2 ANQGSEA. The CDR3 reads CSARQGSYEQYF. CDR3 DNA: TGCAGCGCCCGACAGGGTAGCTACGAGCAGTACTTC.

This chain joins TRBV5-6 and TRBJ2-7; 8 bases line up with TRBD2. From germline, CDR1 is SGHDT and CDR2 YYEEEE. The V and J ends lost 4 bases and 3 bases, in that order; junction bases with no gene match: 12. The CDR3 runs 16 residues. As DNA, the CDR3 is TGTGCCAGCAGCCTCATCGGGCGGGGGGAGTACTACGAGCAGTACTTC. It translates to CASSLIGRGEYYEQYF. Full variable domain (remainder filled in from reference TRBV5-6 and TRBJ2-7): DAGVTQSPTHLIKTRGQQVTLRCSPKSGHDTVSWYQQALGQGPQFIFQYYEEEERQRGNFPDRFSGHQFPNYSSELNVNALLLGDSALYLCASSLIGRGEYYEQYFGPGTRLTVT.

This clone was recorded many times. The V call is TRBV6-5, the J call TRBJ2-7; 9 bases match TRBD1. CDR3 size: 14 residues. The V segment lost 6 bases and the J segment 3 bases; nucleotides outside the gene matches: 6. Germline-derived CDR1 and CDR2 are MNHEY and SVGAGI. CDR3 in amino acids: CASSHTGGNYEQYF. The CDR3 DNA sequence: TGTGCCAGCAGCCATACAGGGGGCAACTACGAGCAGTACTTC.

The chain has TRBV5-1 and TRBJ2-7; D is undetermined. V lost 4 bases, J lost 1 base, and 15 bases lay in between. The CDR3 totals 15 residues. Germline assignment: CDR1 SGHRS and CDR2 YFSETQ. The DNA for the CDR3 is TGCGCCAGCAGCGCCTCGGGTGGATTATCCTACGAGCAGTACTTC. This gives the protein CASSASGGLSYEQYF.

The gene calls are TRBV5-6 and TRBJ1-5, with 9 bases lining up with TRBD1. The J segment lost 2 bases and the V segment lost 4 bases, leaving 4 bases of the junction unmatched. The CDR3 is 15 residues long. CDR1 and CDR2 from the germline V gene are SGHDT and YYEEEE. The CDR3 is CASSLRTGGNQPQHF. DNA for the CDR3: TGTGCCAGCAGCCTCCGGACAGGGGGCAATCAGCCCCAGCATTTT.

The chain combines TRBV28 with TRBJ2-3; D might be TRBD1 (6 bases). Trimming cost V 8 bases and J 0 bases, with 12 bases left between them. This CDR3 region has 14 residues. Germline V gene lookup returns CDR1 MDHEN and CDR2 SYDVKM. CDR3 DNA: TGTGCCAGCTTTGACAGGCCTAGCACAGATACGCAGTATTTT. This codes for CASFDRPSTDTQYF.

The sample holds one count of this clone. The sample carries other DNA sequences with the same CDR3. V and J are TRBV3-1 (or the pseudogene TRBV3-2) and TRBJ2-3; tentative D call: TRBD2 (6 bases). The ends were cut back, 1 base at V and 4 bases at J, with 6 bases in the middle. The germline V gene has CDR1 LGHDT and CDR2 YNNKEL (reference sequence). This CDR3 contains 13 residues. The CDR3 loop is CASSQAGADTQYF. The CDR3 region has the DNA TGTGCCAGCAGCCAAGCGGGGGCAGATACGCAGTATTTT.

The chain couples TRBV24-1 to TRBJ2-5; 8 bases agree with TRBD1. The V and J ends lost 1 base and 5 bases, in that order; junction bases with no gene match: 5. The CDR3 runs 15 residues. Germline CDR1 and CDR2: KGHDR and SFDVKD. CDR3 amino acids: CATSDFGRGPETQYF. In nucleotides, the CDR3 is TGTGCCACCAGTGATTTTGGCAGGGGGCCGGAGACCCAGTACTTC.

The J gene is TRBJ1-2, the V gene TRBV27; 11 nucleotides align to TRBD1. Germline CDR1 and CDR2: MNHEY and SMNVEV (reference sequence). The CDR3 runs 15 residues. V dropped 5 bases and J dropped 7; count of bases not matched to a gene: 9. CDR3 protein: CASSPGTGGRSGYTF. DNA for the CDR3: TGTGCCAGCAGTCCCGGGACAGGGGGTAGGAGTGGCTACACCTTC.

The chain carries TRBV11-2 and TRBJ2-3; D remains ambiguous. The germline CDR1 and CDR2 sequences are SGHAT and FQNNGV. This CDR3 comprises 11 residues. Trimming cost V 5 bases and J 2 bases, with 2 bases left between them. The CDR3 DNA sequence: TGTGCCAGCAGCCTCACAGATACGCAGTATTTT. Translating gives CASSLTDTQYF.

This chain joins TRBV14 and TRBJ2-4, with D perhaps matching TRBD1 (5 bases). V lost 4 bases and J lost 0, with 13 bases in between. CDR3 size: 16 residues. Germline values: CDR1 SGHDN, CDR2 FVKESK. The CDR3 DNA reads TGTGCCAGCAGCCCAGGGCCACTCCTAGCCAAAAACATTCAGTACTTC. It codes for CASSPGPLLAKNIQYF. Supplemented by reference TRBV14 and TRBJ2-4, the full variable domain reads EAGVTQFPSHSVIEKGQTVTLRCDPISGHDNLYWYRRVMGKEIKFLLHFVKESKQDESGMPNNRFLAERTGGTYSTLKVQPAELEDSGVYFCASSPGPLLAKNIQYFGAGTRLSVL.

V usage is TRBV3-1 (or the pseudogene TRBV3-2) and J usage is TRBJ1-5; the match to TRBD1 covers 7 bases. This CDR3 region has 16 residues. Unmatched junction bases numbered 5, after V lost 2 bases and J lost 1 base. Germline V gene lookup returns CDR1 LGHDT and CDR2 YNNKEL (reference sequence). CDR3 nucleotide sequence: TGTGCCAGCAGCCAATACACACAGGGGAGCAATCAGCCCCAGCATTTT. It specifies CASSQYTQGSNQPQHF.

The V and J genes are TRBV10-1 and TRBJ2-5, with a possible D match to TRBD1 (5 bases). V was trimmed by 3 bases and J by 5 bases, leaving 16 bases between them. Germline lookup yields CDR1 WNHNN and CDR2 SYGVQD (reference sequence). This CDR3 has 15 amino acids. The CDR3 reads CASSEGASPGETQYF. The CDR3 DNA reads TGCGCCAGCAGTGAAGGGGCGAGCCCCGGGGAGACCCAGTACTTC.

This clone was picked up one time. The rearrangement joins TRBV18 to TRBJ2-7, with TRBD1 matching over 8 bases. This CDR3 has 16 amino acids. Per the germline V gene, CDR1 is KGHSH and CDR2 is LQKENI. The trim removed 6 bases at V and 1 base at J, leaving 11 bases unmatched. This chain's CDR3 is CASSLSTGDLSYEQYF. CDR3 in DNA: TGTGCCAGCTCTCTATCGACAGGGGACTTGTCCTACGAGCAGTACTTC.

The rearrangement links TRBV6-5 to TRBJ1-2, with 8 bases aligning to TRBD1. Germline V lookup: CDR1 MNHEY, CDR2 SVGAGI. The J segment lost 8 bases and the V segment lost 6 bases, leaving 5 bases of the junction unmatched. This CDR3 comprises 12 residues. CDR3: CASRPTGGGYTF. Written as DNA, the CDR3 is TGTGCCAGCAGGCCTACAGGGGGGGGCTACACCTTC.

The rearrangement uses TRBV18 and TRBJ2-3; no clear D. Germline V gene data show CDR1 as KGHSH and CDR2 as LQKENI. CDR3 size: 13 residues. V lost 6 bases to trimming and J lost 5 bases, with 12 bases between them. The CDR3 protein is CASSPEQEDTQYF. In nucleotides, the CDR3 is TGTGCCAGCTCTCCCGAGCAGGAAGATACGCAGTATTTT.

The chain couples TRBV7-2 to TRBJ1-5, with D possibly matching TRBD1 (6 bases). This CDR3 is 15 amino acids long. Trimming shortened V by 5 bases and J by 6 bases, and 17 bases separated the two germline ends. Germline CDR1 SGHTA, CDR2 FQGNSA. In nucleotides, the CDR3 is TGTGCCAGCAGCAATTCAGGGGACCCCTCTCAGCCCCAGCATTTT. This sequence encodes CASSNSGDPSQPQHF.

The chain recombines TRBV4-3 with TRBJ2-3, with TRBD1 matching 8 bases. The CDR3 has 15 residues. After removal of 3 bases from V and 3 bases from J, the junction contained 5 bases not matched to a gene. CDR1 is LGHNA, CDR2 YSLEER, per germline. The CDR3 DNA reads TGCGCCAGCAGCCAGTCAACAGGGGGGACAGATACGCAGTATTTT. Protein: CASSQSTGGTDTQYF.

The chain has TRBV5-1 and TRBJ2-7; 9 nucleotides line up with TRBD1. J was trimmed by 7 bases and V by 3 bases; bases with no gene match: 11. Per germline, CDR1 SGHRS and CDR2 YFSETQ. CDR3 length: 15 amino acids. CDR3: CASSSDRGPGGEQYF. The CDR3 nucleotides are TGCGCCAGCAGCTCGGACAGGGGCCCTGGTGGGGAGCAGTACTTC.

This clone appeared many times. The J gene is TRBJ1-4, the V gene TRBV13, with D uncertain. The CDR3 spans 12 residues. V lost 3 bases and J lost 7, with 6 bases in between. From germline, CDR1 is PRHDT and CDR2 FYEKMQ (reference sequence). This chain's CDR3 is CASSFPGEKLFF. CDR3 coding DNA: TGTGCCAGCAGCTTTCCGGGTGAAAAACTGTTTTTT.